These 25 T cell receptor beta chains share one sample of origin, sequenced in a study of identical twins. TCRdb redid the calling of the 5' RACE reads with MiXCR, one entry per CDR3 protein. There are about 240,000 distinct CDR3 sequences in the sample; roughly 10% occur only once, and about 9% lies in the top ten. Source material: memory T cells sorted from blood. The receptor set was obtained from a man aged 50 to 59 in good health.

This clonotype has a count of ten or more. This chain uses TRBV5-1 with TRBJ1-1; the D is unclear. CDR1 is SGHRS, CDR2 YFSETQ, per germline. This CDR3 spans 13 amino acids. The V end lost 0 bases, the J end lost 0 bases, and 3 bases lay between the germline ends. The CDR3 DNA sequence: TGCGCCAGCAGCTTGGCTCTGAACACTGAAGCTTTCTTT. Translating it yields CASSLALNTEAFF.

This clonotype came up a few times. The rearrangement joins TRBV12-3 or TRBV12-4 to TRBJ1-5; 7 nucleotides line up with TRBD1. The CDR3 runs 15 residues. V shed 4 bases and J 4 bases; nucleotides not matched to a gene: 7. CDR3 protein: CASSSSGDRNQPQHF. Here the CDR3 DNA reads TGTGCCAGCAGTTCCTCGGGGGACAGAAATCAGCCCCAGCATTTT.

This clonotype turned up a few times. With a much larger clone just one base away, this may be a read error. This rearrangement joins TRBV6-1 to TRBJ1-5, with 7 bases identical to TRBD1. The CDR3 loop spans 13 amino acids. V was pared by 7 bases and J by 10 bases, with 10 bases of the junction left unmatched. CDR1 MNHNS and CDR2 SASEGT come from the germline V gene. The chain's CDR3 is CASMGQGGHPQHF. The CDR3 coding sequence is TGTGCCAGCATGGGCCAAGGGGGCCACCCCCAGCATTTT.

Ten or more counts support this clonotype. The rearrangement uses TRBV28 and TRBJ1-2; possibly TRBD1 for D (5 bases). The length of the CDR3 is 15 residues. V was shortened by 2 bases and J by 7 bases, with 17 bases between the two germline ends. Germline loops: CDR1 MDHEN, CDR2 SYDVKM. The CDR3 reads CASSLPRTTGGGYTF. The DNA of the CDR3 is TGTGCCAGCAGTTTACCCCGGACCACCGGGGGTGGCTACACCTTC.

This clonotype was counted at least ten times. The chain carries TRBV29-1 and TRBJ2-3, with 9 positions matching TRBD2. The CDR3 spans 14 residues. CDR1 is SQVTM, CDR2 ANQGSEA, per germline. The V and J ends lost 3 bases and 1 base, in that order; junction bases with no gene match: 2. CDR3 in DNA: TGCAGCGTTGACATAGCGGGGGGCACAGATACGCAGTATTTT. Translated, it gives CSVDIAGGTDTQYF.

This clonotype was picked up one time. A read error is possible here, since a much larger clone lies one base away. This chain connects TRBV20-1 to TRBJ2-2; the match to TRBD2 covers 9 bases. The CDR3 runs to 15 residues. The V and J ends lost 6 bases and 1 base, in that order; junction bases with no gene match: 6. Germline V gene lookup returns CDR1 DFQATT and CDR2 SNEGSKA (reference sequence). CDR3 in DNA: TGCAGTGCCATAAGACTAGCGGAGAACACCGGGGAGCTGTTTTTT. It translates to CSAIRLAENTGELFF.

This clonotype has more than one count but fewer than ten. The rearrangement joins TRBV20-1 to TRBJ2-3; 8 bases match TRBD1. The germline gives CDR1 DFQATT, CDR2 SNEGSKA (reference sequence). Losses at the gene ends were 3 bases for V and 1 base for J; bases not matched to a gene: 15. The CDR3 totals 18 residues. The CDR3 coding sequence is TGCAGTGCTAGTGACCGACAGGGGATGAGACTCGGCACAGATACGCAGTATTTT. Its translation is CSASDRQGMRLGTDTQYF.

This clonotype appeared a few times. The chain has TRBV7-6 and TRBJ2-7, with TRBD1 identical over 8 bases. With 5 bases clipped from V and 6 bases from J, the junction kept 6 bases outside the gene matches. CDR1 and CDR2 (germline): SGHVS, FNYEAQ. The CDR3 consists of 13 residues. CDR3 in DNA: TGTGCCAGCAGCAAGGACAGGGATAGCGAGCAGTACTTC. Its translation: CASSKDRDSEQYF.

This clonotype was counted between two and nine times. This sequence joins TRBV18 and TRBJ1-1; no definite D call. CDR1 KGHSH and CDR2 LQKENI come from the germline V gene. The CDR3 sequence is 13 residues long. V lost 2 bases and J 2 bases, leaving 6 bases between the germline ends. CDR3 sequence: CASSPVGNTEAFF. The CDR3 DNA is TGTGCCAGCTCACCAGTAGGAAACACTGAAGCTTTCTTT.

The chain combines TRBV5-1 with TRBJ2-1, with 12 bases matching TRBD1. Germline V CDR1 and CDR2: SGHRS, YFSETQ. With V trimmed by 3 bases and J by 1 base, 5 bases remained unmatched. The CDR3 is made up of 17 amino acids. Here the CDR3 reads CASSWDRGPTSYNEQFF. The CDR3 nucleotides are TGCGCCAGCAGCTGGGACAGGGGGCCGACTTCCTACAATGAGCAGTTCTTC.

The chain has TRBV27 and TRBJ1-4, with unresolved D. Looked up from germline, CDR1 is MNHEY and CDR2 is SMNVEV (reference sequence). Trimming cost V 0 bases and J 0 bases, with 20 bases left between them. The length of the CDR3 is 20 residues. The CDR3 bases are TGTGCCAGCAGTTTATCGTTTCGGGCACCCCTGATTGCAACTAATGAAAAACTGTTTTTT. Translating gives CASSLSFRAPLIATNEKLFF.

This clonotype was counted many times. This sequence joins TRBV29-1 and TRBJ2-1; TRBD1 aligns across 10 bases. Germline-derived CDR1 and CDR2 are SQVTM and ANQGSEA. V was pared by 6 bases and J by 4 bases, with 6 bases of the junction left unmatched. The CDR3 contains 14 residues. The CDR3 nucleotides are TGCAGCGTGGCCGGGACAGGGGCGTACAATGAGCAGTTCTTC. Protein product: CSVAGTGAYNEQFF.

The sample holds a few counts of this clonotype. The chain employs TRBV4-2 and TRBJ2-1; 15 bases line up with TRBD2. Germline assignment: CDR1 LGHNA and CDR2 YNFKEQ. The CDR3 runs 17 residues. V trimming: 3 bases; J trimming: 8 bases; junction bases outside the gene matches: 8. CDR3 sequence (DNA): TGTGCCAGCAGCCACGGGACTAGCGGGGGGTGGGGTGATGAGCAGTTCTTC. It encodes CASSHGTSGGWGDEQFF.

J is TRBJ2-3 and V is TRBV7-2; D call uncertain. Looked up from germline, CDR1 is SGHTA and CDR2 is FQGNSA. The CDR3 totals 15 residues. V was shortened by 3 bases and J by 2 bases, with 12 bases between the two germline ends. The CDR3 reads CASSFLFHSTDTQYF. DNA for the CDR3: TGTGCCAGCAGCTTCCTCTTTCATTCCACAGATACGCAGTATTTT.

This clonotype was recorded at least ten times. V is TRBV20-1 and J is TRBJ2-2; D unresolved. The germline V and J ends were trimmed by 3 bases and 2 bases, with 13 bases remaining between them. The CDR3 has 15 amino acids. The germline CDR1 and CDR2 sequences are DFQATT and SNEGSKA (reference sequence). As DNA, the CDR3 is TGCAGTGCTAGTGGGGTAATCAAAAACACCGGGGAGCTGTTTTTT. This translates into CSASGVIKNTGELFF.

Ten or more counts support this clonotype. V and J are TRBV27 and TRBJ2-7; D is undetermined. CDR3 length: 12 amino acids. From germline, CDR1 is MNHEY and CDR2 SMNVEV (reference sequence). V was clipped by 4 bases and J by 6 bases, with 10 bases between them. The CDR3 is CASSSHKAEQYF. CDR3 sequence (DNA): TGTGCCAGCAGTTCCCACAAGGCCGAGCAGTACTTC.

The chain couples TRBV25-1 to TRBJ2-7, with 11 positions matching TRBD2. The CDR3 loop spans 16 amino acids. J lost 2 bases, V lost 8 bases, and 11 bases had no gene match. The V gene's germline CDR1 is MGHDK and CDR2 SYGVNS. DNA of the CDR3: TGTGCCAGCTCTAGAGCCGGGACTAGCGGCACCTACGAGCAGTACTTC. Amino acids: CASSRAGTSGTYEQYF.

In this sample, this clonotype turned up many times. At one boundary the junction diverges from the germline segment, which might be a read error. This chain joins TRBV5-5 and TRBJ2-4; 7 bases are a match to TRBD1. From germline, CDR1 is SGHKS and CDR2 YYEKEE (reference sequence). CDR3 length: 14 amino acids. The CDR3 nucleotides are TGTGCCAGCAGCTTGGAACCCTCTCGACAGGGCCAGGACTTC. Translating gives CASSLEPSRQGQDF.

This clonotype has a count of ten or more. The V and J genes are TRBV27 and TRBJ2-7; 7 bases are shared with TRBD1. Germline CDR1 is MNHEY and CDR2 is SMNVEV (reference sequence). The CDR3 is 16 residues long. V shed 2 bases, J shed 8 bases, and the junction held 15 bases outside the gene matches. In DNA, the CDR3 is TGTGCCAGCAGTTTAAGTAGAACAGGGGATTATGTAAAGCAGTACTTC. Translating gives CASSLSRTGDYVKQYF.

By share, this clonotype ranks as medium-sized. V and J are TRBV7-2 and TRBJ2-1, with D perhaps being TRBD1 or TRBD2 (5 bases each). The CDR3 sequence is 18 residues long. Trimming shortened V by 5 bases and J by 0 bases, and 20 bases separated the two germline ends. Per the germline V gene, CDR1 is SGHTA and CDR2 is FQGNSA. The CDR3 coding sequence is TGTGCCAGCAGCCCCTCGGGACGGCTGCTAAGCTCCTACAATGAGCAGTTCTTC. Its protein product is CASSPSGRLLSSYNEQFF.

The table lists this clonotype with many counts. V is TRBV5-1 and J is TRBJ1-4; the match to TRBD1 covers 12 bases. Germline V gives CDR1 SGHRS, CDR2 YFSETQ. This CDR3 has 19 residues. The trim removed 0 bases at V and 11 bases at J, leaving 17 bases unmatched. CDR3 sequence reads: CASSLVGQGAHSWMKKLFF. In DNA, the CDR3 is TGCGCCAGCAGCTTGGTGGGACAGGGGGCGCATTCGTGGATGAAGAAACTGTTTTTT.

This clonotype was seen more than once but under ten times. The chain employs TRBV7-2 and TRBJ2-5; TRBD2 agrees at 16 bases. This CDR3 is 17 amino acids long. The germline gives CDR1 SGHTA, CDR2 FQGNSA. V was clipped by 5 bases and J by 5 bases; unmatched bases: 8. CDR3 in amino acids: CASSPGTSGRATETQYF. The CDR3 DNA follows: TGTGCCAGCAGCCCAGGGACTAGCGGGAGGGCAACGGAGACCCAGTACTTC. The whole variable domain, remainder taken from reference TRBV7-2 and TRBJ2-5, is GAGVSQSPSNKVTEKGKDVELRCDPISGHTALYWYRQSLGQGLEFLIYFQGNSAPDKSGLPSDRFSAERTGGSVSTLTIQRTQQEDSAVYLCASSPGTSGRATETQYFGPGTRLLVL.

This clonotype appeared once. This may come from a read error, since a much larger clone is one base off. The chain links TRBV11-1 to TRBJ1-2; D is perhaps TRBD1 (5 bases). The V gene lost 6 bases and the J gene lost 2 bases, with 10 bases spanning the gap. The length of the CDR3 is 13 residues. Looked up from germline, CDR1 is SGHAT and CDR2 is FQDESV (reference sequence). CDR3: CASSSGTNYGYTF. CDR3 bases: TGTGCCAGCAGTTCCGGGACCAACTATGGCTACACCTTC.

This clonotype was observed a single time. The V and J genes are TRBV27 and TRBJ1-2; possible D gene TRBD1, 5 bases. CDR1 is MNHEY and CDR2 is SMNVEV in the germline V gene (reference sequence). V was trimmed by 5 bases and J by 0 bases, leaving 7 bases between them. This CDR3 spans 13 amino acids. DNA for the CDR3: TGTGCCAGCAGTACGACAGCTAACTATGGCTACACCTTC. It codes for CASSTTANYGYTF.

This clonotype was observed a few times. The rearrangement joins TRBV12-3 or TRBV12-4 to TRBJ2-6; TRBD2 matches at 9 bases. V lost 3 bases to trimming and J lost 4 bases; unmatched junction nucleotides: 7. CDR3 length: 17 residues. The CDR3 DNA sequence: TGTGCCAGCAGTTTGCAGCGGGGGGCACTGGGGGCCAACGTCCTGACTTTC. Translation gives CASSLQRGALGANVLTF.